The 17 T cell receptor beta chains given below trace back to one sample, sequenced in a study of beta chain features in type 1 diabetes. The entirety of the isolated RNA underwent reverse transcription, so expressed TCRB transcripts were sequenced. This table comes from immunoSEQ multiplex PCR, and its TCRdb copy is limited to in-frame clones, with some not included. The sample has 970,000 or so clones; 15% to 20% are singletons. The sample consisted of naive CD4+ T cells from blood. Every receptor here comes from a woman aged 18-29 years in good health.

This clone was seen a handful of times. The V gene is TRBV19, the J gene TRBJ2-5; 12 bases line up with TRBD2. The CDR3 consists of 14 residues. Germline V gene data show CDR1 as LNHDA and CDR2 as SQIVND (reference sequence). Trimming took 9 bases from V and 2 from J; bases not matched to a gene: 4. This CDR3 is CASRTSGKQETQYF. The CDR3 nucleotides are TGTGCCAGCCGGACTAGCGGGAAGCAAGAGACCCAGTACTTC. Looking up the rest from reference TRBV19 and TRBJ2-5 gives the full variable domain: DGGITQSPKYLFRKEGQNVTLSCEQNLNHDAMYWYRQDPGQGLRLIYYSQIVNDFQKGDIAEGYSVSREKKESFPLTVTSAQKNPTAFYLCASRTSGKQETQYFGPGTRLLVL.

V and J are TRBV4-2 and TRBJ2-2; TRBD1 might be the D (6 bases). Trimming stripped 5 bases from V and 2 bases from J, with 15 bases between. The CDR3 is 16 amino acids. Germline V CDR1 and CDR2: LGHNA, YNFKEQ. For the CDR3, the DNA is TGTGCCAGCAGCTACCTGACAGGCCGTAACACCGGGGAGCTGTTTTTT. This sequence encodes CASSYLTGRNTGELFF.

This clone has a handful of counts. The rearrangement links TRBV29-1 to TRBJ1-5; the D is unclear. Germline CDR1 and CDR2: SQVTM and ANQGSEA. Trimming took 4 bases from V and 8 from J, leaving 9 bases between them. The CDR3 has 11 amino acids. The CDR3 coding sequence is TGCAGCGTTGGGTCGGCAAAGCCCCAGCATTTT. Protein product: CSVGSAKPQHF.

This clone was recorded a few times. For the CDR3, the DNA is TGTGCCAGCAGCACACTGGACAGGGGCCGTAGCTCCTACGAGCAGTACTTC. It specifies CASSTLDRGRSSYEQYF. This chain links TRBV7-9 with TRBJ2-5; TRBD1 agrees at 9 bases. With the DNA end fitting TRBJ2-7 better, the J assignment may be wrong. The CDR3 loop spans 17 amino acids. Looked up from germline, CDR1 is SEHNR and CDR2 is FQNEAQ (reference sequence).

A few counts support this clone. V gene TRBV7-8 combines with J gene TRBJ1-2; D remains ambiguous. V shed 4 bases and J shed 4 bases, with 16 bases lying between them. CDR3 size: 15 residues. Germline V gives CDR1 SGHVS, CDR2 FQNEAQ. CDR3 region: CASSSLQTPTYGYTF. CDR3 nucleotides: TGTGCCAGCAGCTCCCTGCAGACCCCGACCTATGGCTACACCTTC.

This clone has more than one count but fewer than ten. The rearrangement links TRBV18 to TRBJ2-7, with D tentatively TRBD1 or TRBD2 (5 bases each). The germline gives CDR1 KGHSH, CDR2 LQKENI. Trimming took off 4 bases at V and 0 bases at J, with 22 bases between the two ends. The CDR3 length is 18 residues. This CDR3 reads CASSLRAAALATSYEQYF. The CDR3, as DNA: TGTGCCAGCTCACTCAGGGCGGCCGCCTTAGCGACCTCCTACGAGCAGTACTTC.

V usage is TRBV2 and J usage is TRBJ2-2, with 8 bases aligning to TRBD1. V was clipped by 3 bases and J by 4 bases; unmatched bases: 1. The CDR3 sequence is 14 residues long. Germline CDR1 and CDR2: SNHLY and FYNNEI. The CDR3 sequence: CASSETGATGELFF. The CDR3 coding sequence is TGTGCCAGCAGTGAGACAGGGGCCACCGGGGAGCTGTTTTTT.

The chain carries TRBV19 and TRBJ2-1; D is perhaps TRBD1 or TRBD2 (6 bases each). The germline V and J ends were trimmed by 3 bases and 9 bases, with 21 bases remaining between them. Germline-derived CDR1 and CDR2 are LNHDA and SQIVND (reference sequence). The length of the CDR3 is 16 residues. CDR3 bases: TGTGCCAGTAGTATGGAGTGGGTAGGGGGGTTTGGTGAGCAGTTCTTC. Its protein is CASSMEWVGGFGEQFF.

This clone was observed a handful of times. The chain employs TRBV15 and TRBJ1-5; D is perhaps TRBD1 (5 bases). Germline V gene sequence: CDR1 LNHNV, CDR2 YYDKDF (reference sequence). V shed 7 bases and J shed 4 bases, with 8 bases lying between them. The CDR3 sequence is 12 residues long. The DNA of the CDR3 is TGTGCCACCAAGGCAGGGAATCAGCCCCAGCATTTT. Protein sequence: CATKAGNQPQHF. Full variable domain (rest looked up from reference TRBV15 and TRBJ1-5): DAMVIQNPRYQVTQFGKPVTLSCSQTLNHNVMYWYQQKSSQAPKLLFHYYDKDFNNEADTPDNFQSRRPNTSFCFLDIRSPGLGDTAMYLCATKAGNQPQHFGDGTRLSIL.

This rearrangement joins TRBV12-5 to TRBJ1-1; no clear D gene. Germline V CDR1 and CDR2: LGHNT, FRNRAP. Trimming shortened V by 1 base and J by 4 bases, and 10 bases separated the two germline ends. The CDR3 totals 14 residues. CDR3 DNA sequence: TGTGCTAGTGGTTTGGGCAGCTTTGGCACTGAAGCTTTCTTT. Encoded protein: CASGLGSFGTEAFF. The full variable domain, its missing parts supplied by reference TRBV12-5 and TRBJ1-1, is DARVTQTPRHKVTEMGQEVTMRCQPILGHNTVFWYRQTMMQGLELLAYFRNRAPLDDSGMPKDRFSAEMPDATLATLKIQPSEPRDSAVYFCASGLGSFGTEAFFGQGTRLTVV.

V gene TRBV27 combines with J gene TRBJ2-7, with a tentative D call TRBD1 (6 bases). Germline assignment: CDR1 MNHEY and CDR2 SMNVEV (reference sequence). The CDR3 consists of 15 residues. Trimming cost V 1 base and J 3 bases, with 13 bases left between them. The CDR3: CASSLYAGESYEQYF. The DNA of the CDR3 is TGTGCCAGCAGTTTATATGCAGGGGAGAGCTACGAGCAGTACTTC.

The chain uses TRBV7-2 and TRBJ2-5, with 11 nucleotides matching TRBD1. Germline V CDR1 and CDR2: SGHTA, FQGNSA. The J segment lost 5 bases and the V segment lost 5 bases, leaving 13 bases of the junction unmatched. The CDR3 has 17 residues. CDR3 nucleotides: TGTGCCAGCAGCCTAAAACCGGACAGGGGGCGTCGGGAGACCCAGTACTTC. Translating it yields CASSLKPDRGRRETQYF.

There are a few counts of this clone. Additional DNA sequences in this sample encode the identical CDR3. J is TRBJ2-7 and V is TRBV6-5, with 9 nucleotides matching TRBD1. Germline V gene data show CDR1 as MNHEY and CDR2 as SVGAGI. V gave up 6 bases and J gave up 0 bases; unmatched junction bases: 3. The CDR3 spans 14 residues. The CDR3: CASRPGQGSYEQYF. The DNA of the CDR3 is TGTGCCAGCAGGCCGGGACAGGGCTCCTACGAGCAGTACTTC.

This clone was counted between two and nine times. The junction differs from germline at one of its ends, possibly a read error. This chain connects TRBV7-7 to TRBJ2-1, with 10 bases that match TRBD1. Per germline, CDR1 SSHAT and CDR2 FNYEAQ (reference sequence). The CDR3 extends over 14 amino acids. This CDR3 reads CASSPGQGVSEQFF. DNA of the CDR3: TGTGCTAGCAGCCCCGGACAGGGGGTGAGTGAGCAGTTCTTC.

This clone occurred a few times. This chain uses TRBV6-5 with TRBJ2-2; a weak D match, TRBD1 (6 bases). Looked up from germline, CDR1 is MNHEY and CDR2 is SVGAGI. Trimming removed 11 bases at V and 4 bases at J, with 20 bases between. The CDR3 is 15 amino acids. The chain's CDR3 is CARVRDKKATGELFF. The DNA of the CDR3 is TGTGCCCGCGTAAGGGACAAGAAGGCCACCGGGGAGCTGTTTTTT.

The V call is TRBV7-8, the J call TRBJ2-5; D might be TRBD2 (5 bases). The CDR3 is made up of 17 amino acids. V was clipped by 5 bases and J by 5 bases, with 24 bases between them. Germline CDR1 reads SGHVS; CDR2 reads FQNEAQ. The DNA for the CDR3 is TGTGCCAGCAGCCCCTCCCGGGGTCTGGGGAGCAGTGAGACCCAGTACTTC. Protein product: CASSPSRGLGSSETQYF.

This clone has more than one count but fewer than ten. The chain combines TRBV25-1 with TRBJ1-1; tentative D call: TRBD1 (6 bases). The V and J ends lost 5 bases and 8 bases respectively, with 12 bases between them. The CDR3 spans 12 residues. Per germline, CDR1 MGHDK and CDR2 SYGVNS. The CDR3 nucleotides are TGTGCCAGCAGTAGAACCGGGACAGAAGCTTTCTTT. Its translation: CASSRTGTEAFF.